This T cell receptor (beta chain) was captured by sequencing in a study of control samples from healthy donors and cancer patients. This CDR3 comprises 12 residues. The germline gives CDR1 SGHDN, CDR2 FVKESK. V was shortened by 0 bases and J by 7 bases, with 4 bases between the two germline ends. Repertoires were generated with immunoSEQ multiplex PCR, while TCRdb's copy carries only in-frame clones and drops some. This table has about 410,000 clones, 90% appearing once. This chain uses TRBV14 with TRBJ1-5; D ambiguous. The clonotype originates from a man aged 40-49 years with head and neck cancer. Sequenced sample: PBMCs. Here the CDR3 DNA reads TGTGCCAGCAGCCAAGATGGGCAGCCCCAGCATTTT. It encodes CASSQDGQPQHF. The whole variable domain, remainder taken from reference TRBV14 and TRBJ1-5, is EAGVTQFPSHSVIEKGQTVTLRCDPISGHDNLYWYRRVMGKEIKFLLHFVKESKQDESGMPNNRFLAERTGGTYSTLKVQPAELEDSGVYFCASSQDGQPQHFGDGTRLSIL.